Here is one TCR beta chain with its context. This sample was taken from a study of T cell changes during pregnancy in multiple sclerosis. Sequencing was performed with immunoSEQ multiplex PCR; in TCRdb, only in-frame clones are kept and a portion is missing. The repertoire holds about 77,000 clones, with about 93% as singletons. Germline CDR1 and CDR2: SGHVS and FNYEAQ. This CDR3 region has 14 residues. Trimming took 4 bases from V and 2 from J, leaving 9 bases between them. The chain is built from TRBV7-6 and TRBJ1-3; possibly TRBD1 for D (5 bases). The receptor comes from a female donor in good health, enrolled as a control in a pregnancy study. Here the sequenced sample was peripheral blood, taken after pregnancy. As DNA, the CDR3 is TGTGCCAGCAGCTCGACCAGGGCTGGAAACACCATATATTTT. This gives the protein CASSSTRAGNTIYF.